Described below is a single T cell receptor beta chain sequence and its context. Its antigen is currently unknown. The sample is drawn from a study of graft-versus-host responses after intestinal transplantation. Produced via immunoSEQ multiplex PCR; TCRdb's table is partial and in-frame only. The top ten hold about 0.72% of the sample, which has tens of thousands of clones, approximately 96% seen once. Overall study findings and caveats: Researchers found GvH clones in recipient marrow, and some showed up first in ileum or blood.

The V end was cut by 2 bases, the J end by 2 bases, with 9 bases between. CDR3 size: 14 residues. In germline, CDR1 is MNHNY, CDR2 SVGAGI (reference sequence). The sample consisted of PBMCs, taken 16 days after intestinal transplant. The TCR sequence derives from a human patient who received an intestinal transplant, so some T cells may come from the graft donor. The chain combines TRBV6-6 with TRBJ1-2; maybe TRBD1 (5 bases). The DNA of the CDR3 is TGTGCCAGCAGTTACAGTCAGGGAAACTATGGCTACACCTTC. Translation gives CASSYSQGNYGYTF.